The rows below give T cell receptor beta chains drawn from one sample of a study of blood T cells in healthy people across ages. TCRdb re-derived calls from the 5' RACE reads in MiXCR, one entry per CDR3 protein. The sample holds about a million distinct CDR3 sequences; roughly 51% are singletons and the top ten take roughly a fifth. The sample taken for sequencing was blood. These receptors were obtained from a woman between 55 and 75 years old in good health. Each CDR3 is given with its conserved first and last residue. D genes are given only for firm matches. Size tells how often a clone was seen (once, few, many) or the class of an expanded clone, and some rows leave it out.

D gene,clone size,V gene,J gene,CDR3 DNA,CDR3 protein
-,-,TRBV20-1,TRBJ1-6,TGCAGTGCGGAGCGGGTGGACTATAATTCACCCCTCCACTTT,CSAERVDYNSPLHF
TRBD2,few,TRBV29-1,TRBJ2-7,TGCAGCTCCATAGCGGGAGTCAGCGACGAGCAGTACTTC,CSSIAGVSDEQYF
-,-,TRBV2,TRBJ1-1,TGTGCCAGCAGTGAAGGGACCAACTTCGAATACACTGAAGCTTTCTTT,CASSEGTNFEYTEAFF
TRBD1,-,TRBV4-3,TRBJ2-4,TGCGCCAGCAGCCAAGATCCCGGGACAGGGGTAGGGACCAAAAACATTCAGTACTTC,CASSQDPGTGVGTKNIQYF
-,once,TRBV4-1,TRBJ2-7,TGCGCCGGCAGCCACGTTGGGACCGAGCAGTACTTC,CAGSHVGTEQYF
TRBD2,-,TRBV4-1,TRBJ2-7,TGCGCCAGCAGTCGACCCCTAGCGGGAATCTACGAGCAGTACTTC,CASSRPLAGIYEQYF
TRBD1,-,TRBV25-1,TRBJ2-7,TGTGCCAGCAGTGGATTCGGGACAGGGGACTACGAGCAGTACTTC,CASSGFGTGDYEQYF
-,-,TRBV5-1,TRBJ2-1,TGCGCCAGCAGTTATAGCGGAAACTCCTACAATGAGCCGTTCTTC,CASSYSGNSYNEPFF
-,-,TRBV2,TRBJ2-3,TGTGCCAGCAGGGTACAAAGCCATACGCAGTATTTT,CASRVQSHTQYF
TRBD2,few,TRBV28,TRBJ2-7,TGTGCCAGCAGACGGAGACTAGCGGACTCCTACGAGCAGTACTTC,CASRRRLADSYEQYF
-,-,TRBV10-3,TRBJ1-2,TGTGCCATCAGTGAGTCGGGGTCTAACTATGGCTACACCTTC,CAISESGSNYGYTF
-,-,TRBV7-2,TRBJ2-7,TGTGCCAGCAGCGTCGGGGTAATGTCCTACGAGCAGTACTTC,CASSVGVMSYEQYF
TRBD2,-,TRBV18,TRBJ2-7,TGTGCCAGCTCACCTCGATCTAGCGGGAATACCTACGAGCAGTACTTC,CASSPRSSGNTYEQYF
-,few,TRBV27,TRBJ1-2,TGTGCCAGCAGTGCCGGGGGGGGCAACTATGGCTACACCTTC,CASSAGGGNYGYTF
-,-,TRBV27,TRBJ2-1,TGTGCCAGCAGTTTAGCGGAAGGCCGCAATGAGCAGTTCTTC,CASSLAEGRNEQFF
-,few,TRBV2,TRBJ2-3,TGTGCCAGCAGTGTCCGCAGGTCCACAGATACGCAGTATTTT,CASSVRRSTDTQYF
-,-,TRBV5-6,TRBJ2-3,TGTGCCAGCAGCCAAACCGGGACTGCCTACACAGATGCGCAGTATTTT,CASSQTGTAYTDAQYF
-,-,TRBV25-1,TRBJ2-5,TGTGCCAGCAGTGATGGCGTTTCGAAGACCCAGTACTTC,CASSDGVSKTQYF
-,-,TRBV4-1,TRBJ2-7,TGCGCCAGCGGCCCTGAGCCGACTAGCCTAAGGGGGAACGAGCAGTACTTC,CASGPEPTSLRGNEQYF
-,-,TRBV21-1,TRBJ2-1,TGTGCCAGCAGCAAAAAGATGGGGACTAGCGGGCGGGACGAGCAGTTCTTC,CASSKKMGTSGRDEQFF
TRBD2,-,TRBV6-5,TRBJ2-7,TGTGCCAGCACCAACTATGGCCAGGGAGGGAGATACGAGCAGTACTTC,CASTNYGQGGRYEQYF
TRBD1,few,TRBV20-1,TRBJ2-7,TGCAGTGCTAAGGACAGGGCGGGAATTAGCGAGCAGTACTTC,CSAKDRAGISEQYF
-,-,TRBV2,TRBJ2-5,TGTGCCAGCAGTGAAGTGGGACCGCATCAAGAGACCCGGTACTTC,CASSEVGPHQETRYF
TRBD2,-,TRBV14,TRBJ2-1,TGTGCCAGCAGCCCAGGGACTAGCTTTTGGAGTGAGCAGTTCTTC,CASSPGTSFWSEQFF
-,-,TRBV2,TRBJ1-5,TGTGCCACCTCTGTGGGCAATCAGCCCCAGCATTTT,CATSVGNQPQHF
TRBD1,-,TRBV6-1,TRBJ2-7,TGTGCCTTCGGAAACAGGGGCCTTTACGAGCAGTACTTC,CAFGNRGLYEQYF
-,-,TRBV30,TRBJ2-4,TGTGCCTGGAGCCTGAGCAGGAACATTCAGTACTTC,CAWSLSRNIQYF
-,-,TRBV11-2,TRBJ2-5,TGTGCCAGCAGCTTAGATCCAGGGCCCGGACTACGGGAGCAGTACTTC,CASSLDPGPGLREQYF
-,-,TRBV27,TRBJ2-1,TGTGCCAGCAGTTTATTCCCAAGCTCCTACAATGAGCAGTTCTTC,CASSLFPSSYNEQFF
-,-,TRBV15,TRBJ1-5,TGTGCCACCAGCATAGGTCGGCAGTCCAATCAGCCCCAGCATTTT,CATSIGRQSNQPQHF
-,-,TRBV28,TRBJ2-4,TGTGCCAGCAGTTTAAGAGGGATGAACATTCAGTACTTC,CASSLRGMNIQYF
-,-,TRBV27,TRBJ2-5,TGTGCCAGCAGTTTCGGGCTCCTGTACCAAGAGACCCAGTACTTC,CASSFGLLYQETQYF
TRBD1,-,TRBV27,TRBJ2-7,TGTGCCAGCGCCTGGGACAGTTCGTACGAGCAGTACTTC,CASAWDSSYEQYF
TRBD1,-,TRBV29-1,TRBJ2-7,TGCAGCGTTGCGACAGGGGGCTACGAGCAGTACTTC,CSVATGGYEQYF
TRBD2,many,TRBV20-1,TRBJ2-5,TGCAGTGCGGAGGGACTAGCGGGAGACGAGACCCAGTACTTC,CSAEGLAGDETQYF
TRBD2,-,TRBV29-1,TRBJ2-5,TGCAGCGCCTCGGGAGGGCCGTACCAAGAGACCCAGTACTTC,CSASGGPYQETQYF
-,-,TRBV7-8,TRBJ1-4,TGTGCCAGCAGCTTCCTCGAGGGGGGATCCAATAGGGAAAAACTGTTTTTT,CASSFLEGGSNREKLFF
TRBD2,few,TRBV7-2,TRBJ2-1,TGTGCCAGCAGCCTCCGGGTTTCGACTAGCGAGAATGAGCAGTTCTTC,CASSLRVSTSENEQFF
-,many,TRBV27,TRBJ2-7,TGTGCCAGCAGTTTTTTGGGATCCTACGAGCAGTACTTC,CASSFLGSYEQYF
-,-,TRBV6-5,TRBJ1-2,TGTGCCAGCAGCCCGGCGTACGGCGCCGGCTACACCTTC,CASSPAYGAGYTF
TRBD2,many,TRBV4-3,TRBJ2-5,TGCGCCAGCAGCCAAGATCGCGGGAGGGAGACCCAGTACTTC,CASSQDRGRETQYF
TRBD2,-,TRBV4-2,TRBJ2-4,TGTGCCAGCAGCCAAGGGGAGGGACTTGCCAAAAACATTCAGTACTTC,CASSQGEGLAKNIQYF
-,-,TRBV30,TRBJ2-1,TGTGCCTGGAGTGGGGGGGTTTATGAGCAGTTCTTC,CAWSGGVYEQFF
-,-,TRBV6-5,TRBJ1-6,TGTGCCAGCAGGGTAGGGGCTAATTCACCCCTCCACTTT,CASRVGANSPLHF
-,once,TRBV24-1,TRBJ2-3,TGTGCCACCAGTGCGCGCGACAGTCCCGCAGATACGCAGTATTTT,CATSARDSPADTQYF
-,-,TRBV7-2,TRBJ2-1,TGTGCCAGCAGCTTGGGGCTTACTGAGCAGTTCTTC,CASSLGLTEQFF
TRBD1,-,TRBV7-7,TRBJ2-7,TGTGCCAGCAGCCGGAGACAGGGAACGGGAGAGCAGTACTTC,CASSRRQGTGEQYF
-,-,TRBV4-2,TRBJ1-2,TGTGCCAGCAGCCAAGATTCTCAGGGGATCTTTGGCTACACCTTC,CASSQDSQGIFGYTF
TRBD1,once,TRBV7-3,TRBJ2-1,TGTGCCAGCAGCTCGGGGACAGGGACCCTTGAGCAGTTCTTC,CASSSGTGTLEQFF
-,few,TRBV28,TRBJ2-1,TGTGCCAGCAGTCCCCTTCTAGCGATTCCATACAATGAGCAGTTCTTC,CASSPLLAIPYNEQFF
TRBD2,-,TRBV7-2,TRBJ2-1,TGTGCCAGCAGCTTTCTAGCGGGAGAGGGCAATGAGCAGTTCTTC,CASSFLAGEGNEQFF
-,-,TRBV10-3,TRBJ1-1,TGTGCCATCAGTGTGAATGGGAGGAACACTGAAGCTTTCTTT,CAISVNGRNTEAFF
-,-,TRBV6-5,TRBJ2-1,TGTGCCAGCTCCCGGCGGGACATTTATGAGCAGTTCTTC,CASSRRDIYEQFF